This T cell receptor (beta chain) was observed in a study of shared clonotypes between healthy human individuals. Germline V gene data show CDR1 as MNHEY and CDR2 as SMNVEV (reference sequence). The V and J ends lost 7 bases and 5 bases, in that order; junction bases with no gene match: 8. CDR3 length: 13 amino acids. Clones were read by immunoSEQ multiplex PCR, and TCRdb kept only the in-frame ones, dropping some. In the table there are some 1,100,000 clones, roughly 74% of which are singletons. The chain is built from TRBV27 and TRBJ2-7, with 7 nucleotides matching TRBD1. The origin of this receptor is a man between 18 and 35 years old in good health. Some clones in this sample may be carry-over from other donors' samples. The source material was memory CD4+ T cells from PBMCs. Subset noted: CD45RA-negative fraction. The CDR3 loop is CASTTYRGNEQYF. CDR3 nucleotides: TGTGCCAGCACCACCTACAGGGGAAACGAGCAGTACTTC.